This entry lists 20 T cell receptor beta chains sequenced from one sample in a study of monozygotic twins with inflammatory bowel disease. Reprocessing the 5' RACE reads, TCRdb reports a single entry for every CDR3 protein and omits DNA. The sample's table shows approximately 400,000 distinct CDR3 sequences. Sequenced sample: blood. These receptors all stem from a human donor with ulcerative colitis or Crohn's disease, or a healthy co-twin of an affected twin (not recorded which).

The chain is built from TRBV2 and TRBJ1-4; without DNA, the TCRdb call of TRBD1 cannot be checked. The CDR3 has 14 amino acids. CDR1 SNHLY and CDR2 FYNNEI come from the germline V gene. The CDR3 sequence: CASSRQGLTEKLFF.

The chain recombines TRBV7-9 with TRBJ1-6; TCRdb's D call, TRBD1, is unchecked because there is no DNA. The CDR3 is 15 residues long. Germline CDR1 SEHNR, CDR2 FQNEAQ (reference sequence). The CDR3 reads CASTEPDPADSPLHF.

J is TRBJ2-1 and V is TRBV29-1; TCRdb indicates TRBD1, and absent DNA this call remains unverified. Germline V lookup: CDR1 SQVTM, CDR2 ANQGSEA. This CDR3 spans 12 amino acids. This CDR3 reads CSDRTEYNEQFF.

The chain employs TRBV29-1 and TRBJ2-7; as DNA is missing, the TRBD1 call by TCRdb cannot be tested. The CDR3 totals 17 residues. CDR1 SQVTM and CDR2 ANQGSEA come from the germline V gene. The CDR3 loop is CSVAGRGGGVTSYEQYF.

The chain employs TRBV29-1 and TRBJ1-2; TCRdb's D gene call, TRBD1, goes unchecked for lack of DNA. There are 14 residues in the CDR3. Per germline, CDR1 SQVTM and CDR2 ANQGSEA. CDR3 in amino acids: CSVQKQGPNYGYTF.

V gene TRBV7-9 combines with J gene TRBJ2-5; lacking DNA, the TRBD1 call made by TCRdb goes unchecked. The CDR3 length is 13 residues. CDR1 and CDR2 (germline): SEHNR, FQNEAQ (reference sequence). The CDR3 sequence is CASSSGIQETQYF.

The chain links TRBV27 to TRBJ2-7; TCRdb outputs TRBD1, but without DNA this stays unchecked. This CDR3 has 15 amino acids. Germline V lookup: CDR1 MNHEY, CDR2 SMNVEV (reference sequence). This chain's CDR3 is CASSLSGTALYEQYF.

V gene TRBV18 combines with J gene TRBJ1-5; the D call from TCRdb, TRBD1, cannot be confirmed without DNA. The germline CDR1 and CDR2 sequences are KGHSH and LQKENI. This CDR3 spans 13 amino acids. CDR3 protein: CASSPDSHQPQHF. The full variable domain, its missing parts supplied by reference TRBV18 and TRBJ1-5, is NAGVMQNPRHLVRRRGQEARLRCSPMKGHSHVYWYRQLPEEGLKFMVYLQKENIIDESGMPKERFSAEFPKEGPSILRIQQVVRGDSAAYFCASSPDSHQPQHFGDGTRLSIL.

The chain recombines TRBV20-1 with TRBJ1-5; no DNA is available, so the TRBD1 call from TCRdb remains unchecked. CDR1 DFQATT and CDR2 SNEGSKA come from the germline V gene (reference sequence). The length of the CDR3 is 17 residues. This CDR3 is CSASLAGVRFGNQPQHF.

The V and J genes are TRBV12-3 or TRBV12-4 and TRBJ2-7; TCRdb outputs TRBD1, but without DNA this stays unchecked. This CDR3 spans 14 amino acids. The CDR3 reads CASSLARGGYEQYF.

V and J are TRBV30 and TRBJ2-7. CDR3 length: 11 amino acids. Per germline, CDR1 GTSNPN and CDR2 SVGIG (reference sequence). The CDR3: CAWSSRGEQYF.

The chain employs TRBV7-2 and TRBJ2-1; the D call of TRBD1 rests on TCRdb alone, since no DNA is present to check it. The CDR3 sequence is 15 residues long. In germline, CDR1 is SGHTA, CDR2 FQGNSA. CDR3 residues: CASSLEVGAYNEQFF.

The chain joins TRBV27 to TRBJ2-7; without DNA, the TCRdb call of TRBD2 cannot be checked. Germline V gene lookup returns CDR1 MNHEY and CDR2 SMNVEV (reference sequence). This CDR3 is built from 17 residues. The CDR3 is CASSSPSGGPSSYEQYF.

V usage is TRBV6-1 and J usage is TRBJ1-5; TCRdb lists TRBD1, though no DNA is available to test this call. Germline-derived CDR1 and CDR2 are MNHNS and SASEGT. CDR3 size: 16 residues. CDR3 protein: CASSPPGGEGKRPQHF.

The genes are TRBV10-3 and TRBJ1-1; TCRdb calls TRBD1, which cannot be checked without DNA. This CDR3 is built from 13 residues. Germline CDR1 is ENHRY and CDR2 is SYGVKD. CDR3 in amino acids: CAIRGGTVDEAFF.

This rearrangement joins TRBV19 to TRBJ2-3. This CDR3 region has 13 residues. Per the germline V gene, CDR1 is LNHDA and CDR2 is SQIVND (reference sequence). The chain's CDR3 is CASRDAGPYTQYF.

The chain employs TRBV6-1 and TRBJ2-7. Germline-derived CDR1 and CDR2 are MNHNS and SASEGT. The CDR3 has 14 amino acids. CDR3: CASSGDLYSYEQYF.

This rearrangement joins TRBV5-1 to TRBJ1-1. CDR1 is SGHRS, CDR2 YFSETQ, per germline. This CDR3 comprises 12 residues. CDR3 protein: CASSGAGTEAFF.

The chain employs TRBV7-2 and TRBJ1-6. The CDR3 loop spans 17 amino acids. Germline V gives CDR1 SGHTA, CDR2 FQGNSA. The CDR3 sequence: CASSSPVSSSYNSPLHF.

The chain has TRBV24-1 and TRBJ2-7; TCRdb lists TRBD1, though no DNA is available to test this call. The CDR3 has 17 amino acids. Germline assignment: CDR1 KGHDR and CDR2 SFDVKD. CDR3: CATSDSTTGTGFYEQYF.